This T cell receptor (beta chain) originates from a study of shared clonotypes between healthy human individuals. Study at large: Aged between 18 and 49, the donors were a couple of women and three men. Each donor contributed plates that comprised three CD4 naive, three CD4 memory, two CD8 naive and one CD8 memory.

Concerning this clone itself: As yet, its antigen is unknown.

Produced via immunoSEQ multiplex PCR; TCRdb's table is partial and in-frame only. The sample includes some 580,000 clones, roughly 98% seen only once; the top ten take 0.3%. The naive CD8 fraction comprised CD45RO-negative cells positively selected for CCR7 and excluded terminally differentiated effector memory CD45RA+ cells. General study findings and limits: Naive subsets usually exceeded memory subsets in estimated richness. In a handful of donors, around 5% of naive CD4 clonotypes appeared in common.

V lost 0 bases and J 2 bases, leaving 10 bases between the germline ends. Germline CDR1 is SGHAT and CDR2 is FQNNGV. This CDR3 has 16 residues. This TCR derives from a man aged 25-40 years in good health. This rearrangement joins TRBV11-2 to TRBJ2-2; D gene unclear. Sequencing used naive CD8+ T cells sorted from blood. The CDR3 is CASSLEGVYNTGELFF. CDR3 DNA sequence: TGTGCCAGCAGCTTAGAGGGTGTCTATAACACCGGGGAGCTGTTTTTT.